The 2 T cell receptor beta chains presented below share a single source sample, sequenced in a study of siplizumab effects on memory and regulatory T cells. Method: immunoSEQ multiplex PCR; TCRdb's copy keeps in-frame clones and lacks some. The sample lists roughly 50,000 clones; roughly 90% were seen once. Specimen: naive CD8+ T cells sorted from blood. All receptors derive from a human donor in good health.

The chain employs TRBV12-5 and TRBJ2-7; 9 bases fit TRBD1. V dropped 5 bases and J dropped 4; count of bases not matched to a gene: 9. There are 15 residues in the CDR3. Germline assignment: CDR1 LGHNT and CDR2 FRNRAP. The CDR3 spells CASGPGTGLLYEQYF. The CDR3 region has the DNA TGTGCTAGTGGTCCCGGGACAGGGCTCTTGTACGAGCAGTACTTC. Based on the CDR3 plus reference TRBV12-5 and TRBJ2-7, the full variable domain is DARVTQTPRHKVTEMGQEVTMRCQPILGHNTVFWYRQTMMQGLELLAYFRNRAPLDDSGMPKDRFSAEMPDATLATLKIQPSEPRDSAVYFCASGPGTGLLYEQYFGPGTRLTVT.

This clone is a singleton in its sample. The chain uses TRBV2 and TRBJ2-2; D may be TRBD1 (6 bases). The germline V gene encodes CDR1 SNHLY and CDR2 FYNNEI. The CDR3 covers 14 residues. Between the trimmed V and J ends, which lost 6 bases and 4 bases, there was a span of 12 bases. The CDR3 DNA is TGTGCCAGCAGGGGGGCGGAGAGCACCGGGGAGCTGTTTTTT. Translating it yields CASRGAESTGELFF. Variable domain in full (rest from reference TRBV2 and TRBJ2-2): EPEVTQTPSHQVTQMGQEVILRCVPISNHLYFYWYRQILGQKVEFLVSFYNNEISEKSEIFDDQFSVERPDGSNFTLKIRSTKLEDSAMYFCASRGAESTGELFFGEGSRLTVL.